This TCR beta chain was captured in a study of cytomegalovirus exposure and HLA in healthy donors. It was with 60 Vbeta and 13 Jbeta primers that the PCR ran. Data came from immunoSEQ multiplex PCR; TCRdb stores just in-frame clones and leaves some out. The sample holds about 150,000 clones; 80% to 85% are singletons and the top ten take 1.2%. The receptor's source is a boy aged 2 to 10 in good health and CMV-seronegative. Sequencing was carried out using PBMCs.

The CDR3 is CASSNYRGMNTEAFF. CDR3 nucleotide sequence: TGTGCCAGCAGCAACTACAGGGGTATGAACACTGAAGCTTTCTTT. The chain recombines TRBV5-6 with TRBJ1-1; 7 bases are shared with TRBD1. The CDR3 loop spans 15 amino acids. The V gene end was trimmed by 4 bases and the J gene end by 0 bases; junction bases not matched to a gene: 6. The V gene's germline CDR1 is SGHDT and CDR2 YYEEEE.